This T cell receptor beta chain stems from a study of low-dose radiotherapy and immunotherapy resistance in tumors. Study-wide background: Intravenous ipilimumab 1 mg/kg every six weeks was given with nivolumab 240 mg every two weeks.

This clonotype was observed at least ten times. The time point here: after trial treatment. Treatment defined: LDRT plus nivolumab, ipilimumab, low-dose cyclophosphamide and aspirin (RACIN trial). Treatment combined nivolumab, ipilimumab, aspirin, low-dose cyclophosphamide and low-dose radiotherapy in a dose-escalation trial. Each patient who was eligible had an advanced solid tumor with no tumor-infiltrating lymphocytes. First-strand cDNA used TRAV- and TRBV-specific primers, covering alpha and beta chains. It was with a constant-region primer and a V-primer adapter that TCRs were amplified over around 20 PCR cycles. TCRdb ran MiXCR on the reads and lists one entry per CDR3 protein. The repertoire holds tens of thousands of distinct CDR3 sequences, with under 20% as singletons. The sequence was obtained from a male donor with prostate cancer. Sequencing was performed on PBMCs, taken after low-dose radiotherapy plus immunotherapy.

The CDR3 nucleotides read TGTGCCAGTAGTATAGCTTCAACGGCGAACACCGGGGAGCTGTTTTTT. Translated, it gives CASSIASTANTGELFF. J is TRBJ2-2 and V is TRBV19; D not certain. The CDR3 sequence is 16 residues long. Trimming pared 1 base from V and 0 bases from J, leaving 9 bases between. Per germline, CDR1 LNHDA and CDR2 SQIVND (reference sequence). The full variable domain, in which reference TRBV19 and TRBJ2-2 provide the parts outside the CDR3, is DGGITQSPKYLFRKEGQNVTLSCEQNLNHDAMYWYRQDPGQGLRLIYYSQIVNDFQKGDIAEGYSVSREKKESFPLTVTSAQKNPTAFYLCASSIASTANTGELFFGEGSRLTVL.